This record looks at one T cell receptor beta chain sequence and its context. Its antigen is currently unknown. This record belongs to a study of graft-versus-host responses after intestinal transplantation. Germline loops: CDR1 GTSNPN, CDR2 SVGIG (reference sequence). Trimming took off 1 base at V and 0 bases at J, with 9 bases between the two ends. This CDR3 has 14 amino acids. Only in-frame clones appear in the TCRdb table, and some are missing; sequencing was by immunoSEQ multiplex PCR. Here the sample spans 140,000 or so clones, 92% being singletons. Study results and limitations: Researchers found peak circulating GvH clone levels linked to early post-transplant HvG declines. GvH clones surfaced in recipient marrow, some emerging earlier in ileum or blood. Allografts of patients with graft-donor T cell macrochimerism showed high graft-versus-host to host-versus-graft clone ratios.

The sequenced sample was unstimulated CD4+ T cells sorted from spleen or lymph node cells, obtained before intestinal transplant. V gene TRBV30 combines with J gene TRBJ1-1; D is ambiguous. This receptor was obtained from a human donor who received an intestinal transplant. CDR3: CAWSASFMNTEAFF. The CDR3 DNA is TGTGCCTGGAGTGCGAGCTTCATGAACACTGAAGCTTTCTTT.